What follows are 29 T cell receptor beta chains derived from one specimen sequenced in a study of control samples from healthy donors and cancer patients. Sequencing was performed with immunoSEQ multiplex PCR; in TCRdb, only in-frame clones are kept and a portion is missing. The sample shows 150,000 to 200,000 clones, just over 85% of them seen only once. Sequenced input: blood. The origin of the receptors is a woman in her 30s in good health.

The chain combines TRBV4-2 with TRBJ1-1, with no clear D. The germline CDR1 and CDR2 sequences are LGHNA and YNFKEQ. There are 12 residues in the CDR3. V was cut by 0 bases and J by 8 bases, with 7 bases left in between. The DNA for the CDR3 is TGTGCCAGCAGCCAAGAGGGCCTCGAAGCTTTCTTT. Translation gives CASSQEGLEAFF.

The V gene is TRBV5-1, the J gene TRBJ1-6, with D uncertain. Germline V lookup: CDR1 SGHRS, CDR2 YFSETQ. This CDR3 is 15 amino acids long. With 4 bases removed from V and 9 bases from J, the gap between germline ends came to 17 bases. CDR3: CASSPGGVTGSPLHF. CDR3 DNA: TGCGCCAGCAGCCCGGGTGGGGTTACTGGTTCACCCCTCCACTTT.

The chain joins TRBV6-2 or TRBV6-3 to TRBJ2-2; TRBD1 aligns across 8 bases. Germline V gene lookup returns CDR1 MNHEY and CDR2 SVGEGT. The CDR3 consists of 17 residues. V was pared by 2 bases and J by 1 base, with 6 bases of the junction left unmatched. CDR3 nucleotide sequence: TGTGCCAGCAGTTACCCTTCTGGACAGGGGAACACCGGGGAGCTGTTTTTT. Translation: CASSYPSGQGNTGELFF.

Only one count was recorded for this clone. This chain connects TRBV11-2 to TRBJ2-3; D gene unclear. The germline CDR1 and CDR2 sequences are SGHAT and FQNNGV. The CDR3 is made up of 12 amino acids. V shed 5 bases and J shed 7 bases, with 10 bases lying between them. The CDR3, as DNA: TGTGCCAGCAGCCCGACGGTCAATACGCAGTATTTT. Protein: CASSPTVNTQYF.

The J gene is TRBJ1-1, the V gene TRBV6-1; D is unresolved. Germline V gene sequence: CDR1 MNHNS, CDR2 SASEGT. Trimming cost V 2 bases and J 5 bases, with 6 bases left between them. The CDR3 contains 12 residues. CDR3 in amino acids: CASSESRTEAFF. CDR3 sequence (DNA): TGTGCCAGCAGTGAAAGCCGGACTGAAGCTTTCTTT.

V gene TRBV7-9 combines with J gene TRBJ2-5, with D tentatively TRBD1 (5 bases). Germline values: CDR1 SEHNR, CDR2 FQNEAQ (reference sequence). CDR3 size: 14 residues. V was pared by 5 bases and J by 7 bases, with 17 bases between. DNA of the CDR3: TGTGCCAGCAGCGCGACCCTGGCTCAGGGGACCCAGTACTTC. This sequence encodes CASSATLAQGTQYF. The full variable domain, rest sourced from reference TRBV7-9 and TRBJ2-5, is DTGVSQNPRHKITKRGQNVTFRCDPISEHNRLYWYRQTLGQGPEFLTYFQNEAQLEKSRLLSDRFSAERPKGSFSTLEIQRTEQGDSAMYLCASSATLAQGTQYFGPGTRLLVL.

The chain links TRBV3-1 (or the pseudogene TRBV3-2) to TRBJ2-7, with 10 bases aligning to TRBD2. The CDR3 extends over 15 amino acids. Germline trimming cut 3 bases from V and 2 bases from J; bases unmatched to any gene: 4. Per the germline V gene, CDR1 is LGHDT and CDR2 is YNNKEL (reference sequence). The CDR3 protein is CASSQGLAGAYEQYV. CDR3 nucleotides: TGTGCCAGCAGCCAGGGTCTAGCGGGGGCCTACGAGCAGTACGTC.

J is TRBJ2-7 and V is TRBV3-1 (or the pseudogene TRBV3-2); 7 positions match TRBD2. This CDR3 is 15 amino acids long. V gave up 0 bases and J gave up 9 bases; unmatched junction bases: 11. Germline CDR1 and CDR2: LGHDT and YNNKEL (reference sequence). The CDR3 is CASSQDWGGTGGQYF. CDR3 nucleotide sequence: TGTGCCAGCAGCCAAGATTGGGGAGGGACTGGTGGGCAGTACTTC.

The chain has TRBV19 and TRBJ1-5; D not resolved. V lost 7 bases, J lost 2 bases, and 18 bases lay in between. This CDR3 has 16 residues. Germline V gene sequence: CDR1 LNHDA, CDR2 SQIVND (reference sequence). The CDR3 bases are TGTGCCAGTAATGGCCTCGGAGTGGTTCGCAATCAGCCCCAGCATTTT. Amino acids: CASNGLGVVRNQPQHF.

The chain has TRBV19 and TRBJ1-3, with D possibly being TRBD1 (6 bases). Trimming took 5 bases from V and 4 from J, leaving 15 bases between them. This CDR3 is built from 15 residues. The germline gives CDR1 LNHDA, CDR2 SQIVND (reference sequence). In nucleotides, the CDR3 is TGTGCCAGTAGTGCTACAGGGTTAACAGGAAACACCATATATTTT. It translates to CASSATGLTGNTIYF.

The chain employs TRBV28 and TRBJ2-5; D possibly uses TRBD1 or TRBD2 (5 bases each). The CDR3 is 12 amino acids. Germline lookup yields CDR1 MDHEN and CDR2 SYDVKM. V was cut by 7 bases and J by 9 bases, with 15 bases left in between. The CDR3 DNA reads as TGTGCCAGCACAACCGGGACGTCGGCCCAGTACTTC. Amino acids: CASTTGTSAQYF.

CDR3 bases: TGTGCCAGCAGCTTTGGACGGACTGAAGCTTTCTTT. Its protein is CASSFGRTEAFF. The genes are TRBV11-3 and TRBJ1-1; no clear D gene. The V and J ends lost 3 bases and 5 bases respectively, with 7 bases between them. CDR1 is SGHNT, CDR2 YENEEA, per germline. The CDR3 contains 12 residues.

The V gene is TRBV6-4, the J gene TRBJ1-1, with 10 positions matching TRBD1. Germline CDR1 is MRHNA and CDR2 is SNTAGT. This CDR3 has 13 amino acids. The junction had 2 bases not matched to a gene; V was cut back by 6 bases and J by 4 bases. The CDR3 coding sequence is TGTGCCAGCAGGGGGGACAGGGGCACTGAAGCTTTCTTT. This codes for CASRGDRGTEAFF.

This clone was seen only once. The V gene is TRBV14, the J gene TRBJ2-3; 7 bases agree with TRBD1. V lost 0 bases to trimming and J lost 2 bases; unmatched junction nucleotides: 5. The CDR3 runs to 16 residues. Germline assignment: CDR1 SGHDN and CDR2 FVKESK. The CDR3: CASSQDSGGNTDTQYF. The CDR3 region has the DNA TGTGCCAGCAGCCAAGATTCAGGGGGTAACACAGATACGCAGTATTTT.

The chain couples TRBV2 to TRBJ2-4; D is unresolved. Germline lookup yields CDR1 SNHLY and CDR2 FYNNEI. V lost 4 bases and J lost 0, with 4 bases in between. The CDR3 sequence is 13 residues long. The CDR3 here is CASSGLAKNIQYF. The CDR3 DNA is TGTGCCAGCAGTGGGTTAGCCAAAAACATTCAGTACTTC.

This chain links TRBV3-1 (or the pseudogene TRBV3-2) with TRBJ1-6; D might be TRBD1 (6 bases). Trimming pared 0 bases from V and 6 bases from J, leaving 9 bases between. The CDR3 sequence is 15 residues long. Per germline, CDR1 LGHDT and CDR2 YNNKEL (reference sequence). The CDR3 region is CASSQDPRGNSPLHF. CDR3 sequence (DNA): TGTGCCAGCAGCCAAGATCCCAGGGGTAATTCACCCCTCCACTTT.

This clone was seen once. The chain is built from TRBV27 and TRBJ1-5; the D gene is possibly TRBD1 (5 bases). Germline CDR1 and CDR2: MNHEY and SMNVEV (reference sequence). This CDR3 has 18 amino acids. Trimming took off 1 base at V and 6 bases at J, with 22 bases between the two ends. CDR3 in DNA: TGTGCCAGCAGTTTATTTCCCTTTCACAGGTTTAGTCGTCAGCCCCAGCATTTT. As protein: CASSLFPFHRFSRQPQHF.

On this clone itself: The junction and the germline gene differ at one end; a read error may be behind it. The chain's CDR3 is CASSPGNF. Here the CDR3 DNA reads TGTGCCAGCAGCCCCGGGAACTTC. The chain recombines TRBV9 with TRBJ2-4; possibly TRBD2 for D (5 bases). The CDR3 has 8 amino acids. In germline, CDR1 is SGDLS, CDR2 YYNGEE. The variable domain in full, completed from reference TRBV9 and TRBJ2-4, reads DSGVTQTPKHLITATGQRVTLRCSPRSGDLSVYWYQQSLDQGLQFLIQYYNGEERAKGNILERFSAQQFPDLHSELNLSSLELGDSALYFCASSPGNFGAGTRLSVL.

The V call is TRBV27, the J call TRBJ1-6; no definite D call. Trimming took 4 bases from V and 4 from J, leaving 8 bases between them. CDR3 length: 14 amino acids. Germline loops: CDR1 MNHEY, CDR2 SMNVEV (reference sequence). In DNA form, the CDR3 reads TGTGCCAGCAGTTCGGGGAGTTATAATTCACCCCTCCACTTT. Its translation is CASSSGSYNSPLHF.

This chain joins TRBV7-8 and TRBJ1-5, with unresolved D. The V end lost 2 bases, the J end lost 7 bases, and 18 bases lay between the germline ends. The germline V gene encodes CDR1 SGHVS and CDR2 FQNEAQ. The CDR3 contains 16 residues. As DNA, the CDR3 is TGTGCCAGCAGCTTAACCCCTTTTTCGGCGGACCAGCCCCAGCATTTT. It encodes CASSLTPFSADQPQHF.

The chain has TRBV29-1 and TRBJ2-2; TRBD1 agrees at 7 bases. Germline CDR1 reads SQVTM; CDR2 reads ANQGSEA. After removal of 4 bases from V and 11 bases from J, the junction contained 4 bases not matched to a gene. This CDR3 region has 11 residues. CDR3 in DNA: TGCAGCGTTGGGGGGACAGCCGAGCTGTTTTTT. As protein: CSVGGTAELFF.

This clone was observed a handful of times. The genes are TRBV29-1 and TRBJ2-1; 7 bases align to TRBD2. This CDR3 is built from 15 residues. Germline V gives CDR1 SQVTM, CDR2 ANQGSEA. Trimming took 1 base from V and 2 from J; bases not matched to a gene: 5. CDR3 nucleotide sequence: TGCAGCGTTGAAGGTACCGGGACTACCTACAATGAGCAGTTCTTC. This translates into CSVEGTGTTYNEQFF.

The chain uses TRBV5-1 and TRBJ1-2; D uncertain. With 4 bases removed from V and 6 bases from J, the gap between germline ends came to 19 bases. The CDR3 contains 15 residues. CDR1 SGHRS and CDR2 YFSETQ come from the germline V gene. The CDR3 nucleotides read TGCGCCAGCAGCCTAGCTCTCGTAGGAGGAGATGGCTACACCTTC. Translated, it gives CASSLALVGGDGYTF.

V gene TRBV10-2 combines with J gene TRBJ2-1, with 14 nucleotides matching TRBD2. V was clipped by 8 bases and J by 9 bases; unmatched bases: 6. The CDR3 contains 14 residues. Germline-derived CDR1 and CDR2 are WSHSY and SAAADI. The CDR3 here is CASRLAGGPVEQFF. CDR3 bases: TGCGCCAGCCGACTAGCGGGAGGGCCGGTTGAGCAGTTCTTC.

V gene TRBV4-2 combines with J gene TRBJ2-1, with 7 bases aligning to TRBD2. CDR1 LGHNA and CDR2 YNFKEQ come from the germline V gene. The CDR3 totals 14 residues. Trimming at V came to 0 bases and at J to 9 bases, leaving 5 bases not matched to a gene. The CDR3 is CASSQESGGIEQFF. CDR3 in DNA: TGTGCCAGCAGCCAAGAATCCGGGGGGATTGAGCAGTTCTTC.

As to this clone: Other DNA sequences in the same sample also yield this CDR3. This chain links TRBV5-1 with TRBJ2-3; no clear D gene. CDR1 is SGHRS and CDR2 is YFSETQ in the germline V gene. This CDR3 region has 11 residues. V shed 4 bases and J shed 2 bases, with 2 bases lying between them. The CDR3 nucleotides read TGCGCCAGCAGCCTCACAGATACGCAGTATTTT. Amino acid sequence: CASSLTDTQYF. Together with reference TRBV5-1 and TRBJ2-3, the CDR3 gives the full variable domain: KAGVTQTPRYLIKTRGQQVTLSCSPISGHRSVSWYQQTPGQGLQFLFEYFSETQRNKGNFPGRFSGRQFSNSRSEMNVSTLELGDSALYLCASSLTDTQYFGPGTRLTVL.

The chain is built from TRBV5-5 and TRBJ2-5; D perhaps matches TRBD1 (7 bases). Germline V gives CDR1 SGHKS, CDR2 YYEKEE (reference sequence). CDR3 length equals 14 residues. Trimming pared 3 bases from V and 5 bases from J, leaving 14 bases between. CDR3 protein: CASSSGDSRETQYF. The CDR3 DNA sequence: TGTGCCAGCAGCTCGGGGGACAGTCGGGAGACCCAGTACTTC.

The chain is built from TRBV15 and TRBJ2-7; 9 positions match TRBD1. V trimming: 0 bases; J trimming: 2 bases; junction bases outside the gene matches: 11. This CDR3 comprises 18 residues. Germline CDR1 LNHNV, CDR2 YYDKDF (reference sequence). CDR3 protein: CATSRDKEGDRVTYEQYV. As DNA, the CDR3 is TGTGCCACCAGCAGAGATAAGGAGGGGGACAGGGTCACCTACGAGCAGTACGTC.

V gene TRBV5-1 combines with J gene TRBJ2-6; D is unclear. The germline V gene has CDR1 SGHRS and CDR2 YFSETQ. Trimming shortened V by 5 bases and J by 4 bases, and 7 bases separated the two germline ends. The CDR3 contains 13 residues. The CDR3 DNA reads as TGCGCCAGCAGGGCGGAGGGGGCCAACGTCCTGACTTTC. Translation: CASRAEGANVLTF.